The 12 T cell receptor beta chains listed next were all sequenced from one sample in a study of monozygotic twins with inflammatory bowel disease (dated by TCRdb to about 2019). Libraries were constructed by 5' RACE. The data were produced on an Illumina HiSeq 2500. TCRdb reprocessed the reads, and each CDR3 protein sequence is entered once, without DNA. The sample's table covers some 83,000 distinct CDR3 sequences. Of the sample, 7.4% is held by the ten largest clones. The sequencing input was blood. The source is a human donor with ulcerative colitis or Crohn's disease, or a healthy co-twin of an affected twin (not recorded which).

The chain's CDR3 is CASSLFSGGNEQYF. This sequence joins TRBV7-2 and TRBJ2-7; TCRdb returns TRBD2, unconfirmable since there is no DNA. From germline, CDR1 is SGHTA and CDR2 FQGNSA. CDR3 length: 14 residues.

The CDR3 here is CASRTDRGNSRYGYTF. The V call is TRBV27, the J call TRBJ1-2; TCRdb's D gene call, TRBD1, goes unchecked for lack of DNA. CDR3 length equals 16 residues. Looked up from germline, CDR1 is MNHEY and CDR2 is SMNVEV (reference sequence).

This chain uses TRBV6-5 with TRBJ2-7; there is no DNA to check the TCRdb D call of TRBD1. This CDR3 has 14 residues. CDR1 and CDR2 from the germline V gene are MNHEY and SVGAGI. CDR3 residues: CASSFSRGAPVQYF.

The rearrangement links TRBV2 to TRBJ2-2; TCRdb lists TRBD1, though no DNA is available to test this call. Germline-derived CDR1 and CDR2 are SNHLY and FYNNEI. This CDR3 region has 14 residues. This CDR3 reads CASLSGQNTGELFF.

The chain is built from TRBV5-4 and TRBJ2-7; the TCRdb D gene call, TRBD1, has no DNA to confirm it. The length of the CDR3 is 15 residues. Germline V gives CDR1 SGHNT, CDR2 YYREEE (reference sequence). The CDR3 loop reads CASSLDPGAAYEQYF.

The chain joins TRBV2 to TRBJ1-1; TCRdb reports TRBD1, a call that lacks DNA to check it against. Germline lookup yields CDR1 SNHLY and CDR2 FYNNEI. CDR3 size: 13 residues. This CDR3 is CASTDWTDTEAFF.

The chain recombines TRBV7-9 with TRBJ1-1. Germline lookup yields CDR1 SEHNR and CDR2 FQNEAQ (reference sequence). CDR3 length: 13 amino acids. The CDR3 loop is CASSPDKNTEAFF.

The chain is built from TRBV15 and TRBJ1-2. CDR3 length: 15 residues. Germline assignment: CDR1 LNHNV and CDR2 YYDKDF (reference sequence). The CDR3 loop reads CATSRDRYVVYGYTF.

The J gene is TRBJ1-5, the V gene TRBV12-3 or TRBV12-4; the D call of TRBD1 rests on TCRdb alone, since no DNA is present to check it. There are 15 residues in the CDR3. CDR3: CASSPGTVSNQPQHF.

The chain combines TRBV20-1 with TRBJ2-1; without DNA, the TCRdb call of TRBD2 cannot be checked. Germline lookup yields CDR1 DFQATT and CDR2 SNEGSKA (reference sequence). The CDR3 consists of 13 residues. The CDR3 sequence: CSANPVAGSEQFF.

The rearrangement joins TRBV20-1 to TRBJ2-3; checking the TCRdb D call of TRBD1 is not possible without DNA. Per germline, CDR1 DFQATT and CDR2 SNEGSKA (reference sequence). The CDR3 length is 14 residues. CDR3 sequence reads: CSAADRGGTDTQYF.

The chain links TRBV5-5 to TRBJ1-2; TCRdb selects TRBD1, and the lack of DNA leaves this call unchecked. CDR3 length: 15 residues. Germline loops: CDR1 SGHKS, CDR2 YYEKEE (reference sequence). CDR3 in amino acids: CASSPGTGQLYGYTF.